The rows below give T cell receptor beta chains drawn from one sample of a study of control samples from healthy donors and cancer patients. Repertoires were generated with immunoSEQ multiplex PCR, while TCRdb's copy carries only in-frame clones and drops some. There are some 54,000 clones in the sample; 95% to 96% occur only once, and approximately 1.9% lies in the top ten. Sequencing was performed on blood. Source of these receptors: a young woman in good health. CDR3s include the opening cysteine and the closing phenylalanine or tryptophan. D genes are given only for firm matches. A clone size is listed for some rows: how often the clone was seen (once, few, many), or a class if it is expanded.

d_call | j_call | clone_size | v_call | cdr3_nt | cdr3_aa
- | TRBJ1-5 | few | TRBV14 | TGTGCCAGCAGCCAAGCAGTCAATCAGCCCCAGCATTTT | CASSQAVNQPQHF
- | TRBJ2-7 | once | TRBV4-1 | TGCGCCAGCAGCCAAGCCTTGGGGGGGCGGGAGTCGTCCTACGAGCAGTACTTC | CASSQALGGRESSYEQYF
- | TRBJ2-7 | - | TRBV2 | TGTGCCAGCAGGCGGGACTCGGGTGGGTACTTC | CASRRDSGGYF
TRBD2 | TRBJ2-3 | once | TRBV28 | TGTGCCAGCAGTCCCCCCGAGGGAGCGGGGCGCACAGATACGCAGTATTTT | CASSPPEGAGRTDTQYF
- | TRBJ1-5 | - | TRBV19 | TGTGCCAGTAGTATTCCAGCGGTGGGCAATCAGCCCCAGCATTTT | CASSIPAVGNQPQHF
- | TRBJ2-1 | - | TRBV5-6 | TGTGCCAGCAGCTTGTGGGTAGGGACCTACAATGAGCAGTTCTTC | CASSLWVGTYNEQFF
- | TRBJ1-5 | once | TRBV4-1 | TGCGCCAGCAGCCAAATACCGGGACCCCACAATCAGCCCCAGCATTTT | CASSQIPGPHNQPQHF
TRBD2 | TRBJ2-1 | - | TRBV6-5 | TGTGCCAGCAGTTACCTGACTAGCGGGAGGCGGAATGAGCAGTTCTTC | CASSYLTSGRRNEQFF
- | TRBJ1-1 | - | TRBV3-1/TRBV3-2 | TGTGCCAGCAGCGGGAGGTATGGGGGATCAGCTTTCTTT | CASSGRYGGSAFF
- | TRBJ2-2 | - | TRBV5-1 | TGCGCCAGCAGCTTTGACTACAGGATGGGGAACACCGGGGAGCTGTTTTTT | CASSFDYRMGNTGELFF
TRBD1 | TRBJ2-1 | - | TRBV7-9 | TGTGCCAGCAGCTTAACCCGGGACAGGGGGCTACGAGCCTACAATGAGCAGTTCTTC | CASSLTRDRGLRAYNEQFF
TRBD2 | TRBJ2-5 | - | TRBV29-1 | TGCAGCGTTGAAGACCTACCTAGCGGGATAAGTGTCGAGACCCAGTACTTC | CSVEDLPSGISVETQYF
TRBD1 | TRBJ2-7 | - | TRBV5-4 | TGTGCCAGCAGCTCGACAGGGGGTGGGGAGCAGTACTTC | CASSSTGGGEQYF
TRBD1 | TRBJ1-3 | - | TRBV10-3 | TGTGCCATCAGAACAGGGGGCGCTTGGAACACCATATATTTT | CAIRTGGAWNTIYF
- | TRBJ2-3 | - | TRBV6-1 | TGTGCCAGCAGTGAAGGGGGGGCTGGAGATACGCAGTATTTT | CASSEGGAGDTQYF
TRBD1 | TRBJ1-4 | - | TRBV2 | TGTGCCAGCAGTGACAACAGGGGCCGGGAAAAACTGTTTTTT | CASSDNRGREKLFF
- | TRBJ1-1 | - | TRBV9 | TGTGCCAGCAGCGTAGCCACCAACAGTGCTGAAGCTTTCTTT | CASSVATNSAEAFF
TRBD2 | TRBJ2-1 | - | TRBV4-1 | TGCGCCAGCAGCCATTACAGCGGGACCTTCAATGAGCAGTTCTTC | CASSHYSGTFNEQFF
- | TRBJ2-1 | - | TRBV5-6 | TGTGCCAGCAGCTTCCGGGAGCAGTACAATGAGCAGTTCTTC | CASSFREQYNEQFF
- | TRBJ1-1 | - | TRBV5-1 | TGCGCCAGCAGCTTGGCTGCAGGGGAACCTTTCTTT | CASSLAAGEPFF
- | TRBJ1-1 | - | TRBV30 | TGTGCCTGGAGCGGGCCCTTGAACACTGAAGCTTTCTTT | CAWSGPLNTEAFF
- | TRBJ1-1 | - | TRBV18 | TGTGCCAGCTCACCACAGGCGAACACTGAAGCTTTCTTT | CASSPQANTEAFF
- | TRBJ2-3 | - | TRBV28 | TGTGCCAGCAGTGACCAGCGGAGGTCTAGCACAGATACGCAGTATTTT | CASSDQRRSSTDTQYF
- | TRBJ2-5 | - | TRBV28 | TGTGCCAGCAGTTTATACTCGGTCGGCCAAGAGACCCAGTACTTC | CASSLYSVGQETQYF
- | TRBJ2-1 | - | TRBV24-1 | TGTGCCACCAGTGATTTTGGGCATGAGCAGTTCTTC | CATSDFGHEQFF
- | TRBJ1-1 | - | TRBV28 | TGTGCCAGCAGTTTTCGGCAAAACACTGAAGCTTTCTTT | CASSFRQNTEAFF